A selection of T cell receptor beta chains follows, all from one sample in a study of blood T cell repertoires in COVID-19. Libraries were prepared by immunoSEQ multiplex PCR; TCRdb keeps only in-frame clonotypes and omits some of them. The table lists approximately 340,000 clones, 65% to 85% of them singletons. The sample consisted of peripheral blood. Receptors were obtained from a man between 25 and 39 years old with active or convalescent COVID-19. Both conserved end residues are part of each CDR3. D genes are given only for firm matches. Only part of the rows carry a size: once, few, many, or a class if the clone is expanded.

d_call,v_call,j_call,cdr3_length,clone_size,cdr3_nt,cdr3_aa
TRBD1,TRBV7-2,TRBJ1-2,13,many,TGTGCCAGCAGCTACGCCGGACAGGGAGGCTACACCTTC,CASSYAGQGGYTF
NA,TRBV10-1,TRBJ2-5,13,NA,TGCGCCAGCAGTGAGTGTAGAACGGAGACCCAGTACTTC,CASSECRTETQYF
TRBD1,TRBV3-1/TRBV3-2,TRBJ1-3,14,once,TGTGCCAGCAGCCGGGACAGGGGGGGGAACACCATATATTTT,CASSRDRGGNTIYF
NA,TRBV4-3,TRBJ2-1,17,NA,TGCGCCAGCAGCCCCTACGTATCTGTGAGCTCCTACAATGAGCAGTTCTTC,CASSPYVSVSSYNEQFF
NA,TRBV19,TRBJ1-6,13,once,TGTGCCAGTAGTTTCTCCTTCAATTCACCCCTCCACTTT,CASSFSFNSPLHF
TRBD1,TRBV30,TRBJ1-3,14,NA,TGTGCCTGGGCACAGGGGATCCCTGGAAACACCATATATTTT,CAWAQGIPGNTIYF
TRBD1,TRBV11-3,TRBJ2-1,15,once,TGTGCCAGCAGCTTTAGGGACAGGGGCTACAATGAGCAGTTCTTC,CASSFRDRGYNEQFF
NA,TRBV5-1,TRBJ2-2,15,NA,TGCGCCAGCAGTCCTCTCAGGGGAAACACCGGGGAGCTGTTTTTT,CASSPLRGNTGELFF
NA,TRBV5-6,TRBJ1-3,13,NA,TGTGCCAGCAGCTTGGGAGCGGGAAACACCATATATTTT,CASSLGAGNTIYF
TRBD2,TRBV6-1,TRBJ2-7,15,NA,TGTGCCAGCAGTGAAGGGGGCGGGGGCTCCTACGAGCAGTACTTC,CASSEGGGGSYEQYF
NA,TRBV30,TRBJ1-5,13,NA,TGTGCCTGGAGTGGGACAGCCCTCCAGCCCCAGCATTTT,CAWSGTALQPQHF
NA,TRBV29-1,TRBJ2-2,14,NA,TGCAGCGTTGAAGGGGCTGTGAACACCGGGGAGCTGTTTTTT,CSVEGAVNTGELFF
NA,TRBV19,TRBJ1-1,13,NA,TGTGCCAGTAGATCCCCGGGGAACACTGAAGCTTTCTTT,CASRSPGNTEAFF
TRBD1,TRBV19,TRBJ1-2,14,NA,TGTGCCAGTAGTATAGGCCAGGGGGCCTATGGCTACACCTTC,CASSIGQGAYGYTF
NA,TRBV6-5,TRBJ1-3,14,NA,TGTGCCAGCAGCTTTACAGGAATTGGAAACACCATATATTTT,CASSFTGIGNTIYF
TRBD2,TRBV5-6,TRBJ2-2,16,NA,TGTGCCAGCAGCTCCCCAGCGGGAGCGAACACCGGGGAGCTGTTTTTT,CASSSPAGANTGELFF
TRBD2,TRBV25-1,TRBJ2-2,16,few,TGTGCCAGCAGTGAAAGGCCTAGCGGAGACACCGGGGAGCTGTTTTTT,CASSERPSGDTGELFF
TRBD1,TRBV27,TRBJ2-7,15,once,TGTGCCAGCAGGAAGCCGGGACAGGGGACCTACGAGCAGTACTTC,CASRKPGQGTYEQYF
NA,TRBV5-1,TRBJ1-5,15,NA,TGCGCCAGCAGCCCGGGAGGGGATAGCAATCAGCCCCAGCATTTT,CASSPGGDSNQPQHF
TRBD1,TRBV20-1,TRBJ2-7,10,NA,TGCAGCCCAGGGGGTCCTGAGCAGTACTTC,CSPGGPEQYF
NA,TRBV5-1,TRBJ2-1,15,NA,TGCGCCAGCAGCTTAGTACAGAGCTCCTACAATGAGCAGTTCTTC,CASSLVQSSYNEQFF
NA,TRBV24-1,TRBJ2-7,14,NA,TGTGCCACCAGTGATTTGCTACTTCCCGCGGAGCAGTACTTC,CATSDLLLPAEQYF
TRBD2,TRBV5-1,TRBJ2-3,16,NA,TGCGCCAGCAGCATGGGGACTAGCGGGAGCGGAGATACGCAGTATTTT,CASSMGTSGSGDTQYF
TRBD2,TRBV6-1,TRBJ2-5,16,NA,TGTGCCAGCAGTGAAGATAGACTAGCGGGGCAAGAGACCCAGTACTTC,CASSEDRLAGQETQYF
TRBD1,TRBV14,TRBJ1-4,16,NA,TGTGCCAGCAGCCTATACCCACAGGGGACGCGTGAAAAACTGTTTTTT,CASSLYPQGTREKLFF
TRBD2,TRBV7-9,TRBJ2-3,15,NA,TGTGCCAGCAGCCGTAGCGGGAGGGAACGAGATACGCAGTATTTT,CASSRSGRERDTQYF